The 12 T cell receptor beta chains given below trace back to one sample, sequenced in a study of HIV-infected patients and healthy controls. cDNA was made from 500 ng RNA using alpha and beta constant primers. Using multiplexing indices, alpha and beta chain libraries were generated apart by chain-specific third strand synthesis. TCRdb called the 5' RACE reads again in MiXCR, with one record for every CDR3 protein. The sample lists 17,000 or so distinct CDR3 sequences; around 5.5% were seen once. Whole blood was used without fractionation, so all unsorted peripheral T cells were included. Sequences were obtained from blood. The receptors shown here come from an adult in good health.

At least ten counts were recorded for this clonotype. This sequence joins TRBV7-8 and TRBJ2-3; no clear D. This CDR3 region has 16 residues. The V end lost 2 bases, the J end lost 0 bases, and 12 bases lay between the germline ends. The germline CDR1 and CDR2 sequences are SGHVS and FQNEAQ. Written as DNA, the CDR3 is TGTGCCAGCAGCTTAATAACGGTGTGGAGCACAGATACGCAGTATTTT. It encodes CASSLITVWSTDTQYF.

Relative to its sample, this clonotype is medium-sized. V usage is TRBV6-5 and J usage is TRBJ2-1, with 9 bases identical to TRBD2. The CDR3 is made up of 12 amino acids. The trim removed 8 bases at V and 9 bases at J, leaving 5 bases unmatched. The V gene's germline CDR1 is MNHEY and CDR2 SVGAGI. The CDR3 DNA reads as TGTGCCAGCTCCATGCGGGGGGGTGAGCAGTTCTTC. Translating gives CASSMRGGEQFF.

CDR3 region: CASSQGLAGTSEQFF. The CDR3 region has the DNA TGTGCCAGCAGCCAAGGACTAGCGGGGACCAGTGAGCAGTTCTTC. V and J are TRBV7-2 and TRBJ2-1; 12 bases fit TRBD2. The CDR3 spans 15 residues. CDR1 and CDR2 from the germline V gene are SGHTA and FQGNSA. The ends lost 5 bases at V and 9 bases at J; junction bases unmatched: 8.

Judged by abundance, this clonotype is medium-sized. The DNA for the CDR3 is TGTGCCAGTACGCCCCGCGAGGGCTACGAGCAGTACTTC. As protein: CASTPREGYEQYF. V usage is TRBV7-6 and J usage is TRBJ2-7, with D perhaps TRBD2 (5 bases). V gave up 9 bases and J gave up 3 bases, with 15 bases separating them. This CDR3 contains 13 residues. Germline V lookup: CDR1 SGHVS, CDR2 FNYEAQ.

This clonotype was seen only a few times. The chain joins TRBV3-1 to TRBJ1-1; no firm D call. Germline V gene data show CDR1 as LGHDT and CDR2 as YNNKEL (reference sequence). Trimming took 7 bases from V and 7 from J, leaving 22 bases between them. The CDR3 runs to 15 residues. CDR3 bases: TGTGCCAGCACCCCGTCGGGTGGAGCGGACCTTGAAGCTTTCTTT. Translating it yields CASTPSGGADLEAFF.

In its sample, this clonotype was seen many times. J is TRBJ2-3 and V is TRBV5-1, with unresolved D. Germline-derived CDR1 and CDR2 are SGHRS and YFSETQ. V dropped 2 bases and J dropped 2 bases, with 3 bases sitting between them. This CDR3 spans 12 amino acids. The CDR3 region has the DNA TGCGCCAGCAGCTTTGACACAGATACGCAGTATTTT. Amino acids: CASSFDTDTQYF.

This clonotype was detected many times. The chain links TRBV3-1 to TRBJ1-5; D call uncertain. Germline V CDR1 and CDR2: LGHDT, YNNKEL (reference sequence). The CDR3 has 14 residues. V shed 4 bases and J shed 1 base, with 8 bases lying between them. The CDR3 loop reads CASSRFGSNQPQHF. Here the CDR3 DNA reads TGTGCCAGCAGCCGGTTTGGGAGCAATCAGCCCCAGCATTTT.

This clonotype was seen ten or more times. V and J are TRBV28 and TRBJ1-5; D perhaps matches TRBD1 (5 bases). Deletions cut 6 bases from V and 4 bases from J, with 13 bases between. The CDR3 extends over 14 amino acids. Germline CDR1 is MDHEN and CDR2 is SYDVKM. The CDR3: CASSLGRGNQPQHF. CDR3 DNA: TGTGCCAGCAGCCTAGGAAGGGGTAATCAGCCCCAGCATTTT.

This clonotype was picked up many times. This chain connects TRBV14 to TRBJ2-1; weak D call: TRBD1 (5 bases). The CDR3 extends over 16 amino acids. Germline V gene sequence: CDR1 SGHDN, CDR2 FVKESK. The V end was cut by 0 bases, the J end by 8 bases, with 17 bases between. The CDR3 loop reads CASSQESGWVTDEQFF. CDR3 sequence (DNA): TGTGCCAGCAGCCAAGAGTCAGGGTGGGTCACCGATGAGCAGTTCTTC.

This clonotype occurred a few times. The chain links TRBV5-4 to TRBJ2-3; a weak D match, TRBD1 (6 bases). The CDR3 consists of 14 residues. Germline CDR1 is SGHNT and CDR2 is YYREEE (reference sequence). Trimming stripped 4 bases from V and 0 bases from J, with 9 bases between. The CDR3 spells CASSRDISTDTQYF. The DNA of the CDR3 is TGTGCCAGCAGCCGGGACATTAGCACAGATACGCAGTATTTT.

By share of the sample, this clonotype is medium-sized. The chain carries TRBV7-9 and TRBJ2-7, with D possibly being TRBD1 or TRBD2 (5 bases each). Trimming stripped 2 bases from V and 3 bases from J, with 20 bases between. The CDR3 totals 17 residues. Germline V gene lookup returns CDR1 SEHNR and CDR2 FQNEAQ (reference sequence). The CDR3: CASSLFAGTLYRYEQYF. The CDR3 coding sequence is TGTGCCAGCAGCTTATTCGCCGGGACCCTTTATCGCTACGAGCAGTACTTC.

This clonotype was seen repeatedly, ten times or more. The rearrangement links TRBV29-1 to TRBJ2-3; 9 bases agree with TRBD2. The germline V gene encodes CDR1 SQVTM and CDR2 ANQGSEA. Trimming cost V 8 bases and J 5 bases; bases outside gene matches: 8. The CDR3 is 13 amino acids. The DNA of the CDR3 is TGCAGCTCAGCGACTAGCGGATTAGATACGCAGTATTTT. Its protein is CSSATSGLDTQYF.